These T cell receptor beta chains were read from a single sample in a study of blood T cell repertoires in COVID-19. Profiled with immunoSEQ multiplex PCR; TCRdb holds only in-frame clones, not every one. The table includes 200,000 to 250,000 clones, more than 75% detected once. The specimen sequenced was peripheral blood. All receptors come from a woman aged 30 to 39 who had recovered from COVID-19. CDR3s include the opening cysteine and the closing phenylalanine or tryptophan. A D gene is named only where the DNA matches it firmly. A clone size is listed for some rows: how often the clone was seen (once, few, many), or a class if it is expanded.

>.|.|TRBJ1-4|TRBV2
TGTGCCAGCAGTGTACAGTCCCTAAGTGAAAAACTGTTTTTT
CASSVQSLSEKLFF
>.|TRBD2|TRBJ2-5|TRBV6-5
TGTGCCAGCTCTACGGGGGGGCAAGAGACCCAGTACTTC
CASSTGGQETQYF
>.|TRBD2|TRBJ2-2|TRBV19
TGTGCCAGTAATCCCGGGAGGAAAACCGGGGAGCTGTTTTTT
CASNPGRKTGELFF
>.|.|TRBJ1-2|TRBV4-1
TGCGCCAGCAGCCAAGAGTGGCAGGGGCTGCCGGAGTATGGCTACACCTTC
CASSQEWQGLPEYGYTF
>.|TRBD2|TRBJ2-7|TRBV7-9
TGTGCCAGCAGCTCCATACTAGCGGGGTTCTCCTACGAGCAGTACTTC
CASSSILAGFSYEQYF
>once|TRBD1|TRBJ1-1|TRBV4-1
TGCGCCAGCAGACAGACAGGGGCCCGGGCACAAGGGGACACTGAAGCTTTCTTT
CASRQTGARAQGDTEAFF
>few|.|TRBJ2-3|TRBV29-1
TGCAGCGTTGACGGGGATACGCAGTATTTT
CSVDGDTQYF
>.|.|TRBJ2-1|TRBV10-1
TGCGCCAGCAGTGCCCGAGGTAGCGCCTACAATGAGCAGTTCTTC
CASSARGSAYNEQFF
>.|.|TRBJ1-4|TRBV7-9
TGTGCCAGCAGCAGCCTCCGAAATGAAAAACTGTTTTTT
CASSSLRNEKLFF
>.|.|TRBJ2-7|TRBV7-2
TGTGCCAGCAGCCAACTCTCCTACGAGCAGTACTTC
CASSQLSYEQYF
>once|TRBD2|TRBJ2-4|TRBV5-4
TGTGCCAGCAGCTTGGCCGGGGGGACCAAAAACATTCAGTACTTC
CASSLAGGTKNIQYF
>.|TRBD2|TRBJ2-6|TRBV5-1
TGCGCCAGCAGCTTGGCCGGGGGGGCGCTTGGGGCCAACGTCCTGACTTTC
CASSLAGGALGANVLTF
>.|.|TRBJ1-4|TRBV19
TGTGCCAGTAGTATAGACCCGAGACAAGCTTCAACTAATGAAAAACTGTTTTTT
CASSIDPRQASTNEKLFF
>.|.|TRBJ1-2|TRBV2
TGTGCCAGCAAACAGGGAGATTATGGCTACACCTTC
CASKQGDYGYTF
>few|.|TRBJ1-3|TRBV4-1
TGCGCCAGCAGCCAATACTATTTGGACACCAAGTTAAACACCATATATTTT
CASSQYYLDTKLNTIYF
>.|TRBD2|TRBJ2-5|TRBV2
TGTGCCAGCAGTGAACTAGCGGGGGGATTGGAGACCCAGTACTTC
CASSELAGGLETQYF
>.|.|TRBJ1-2|TRBV9
TGTGCCAGCAGCGTAGCTTCCAGGACCGGGGGTGGCTACACCTTC
CASSVASRTGGGYTF
>.|TRBD1|TRBJ1-2|TRBV24-1
TGTGCCACCAGTGATGCCTTCGGACAGGGGGACTATGGCTACACCTTC
CATSDAFGQGDYGYTF
>.|TRBD1|TRBJ2-1|TRBV10-2
TGCGCCAGCAGCCCGGACAGGGTACTCGGCAATGAGCAGTTCTTC
CASSPDRVLGNEQFF
>.|TRBD1|TRBJ1-5|TRBV5-4
TGTGCCAGCAGCTTGGCGGGGACAGGGGTAAATCAGCCCCAGCATTTT
CASSLAGTGVNQPQHF
>once|.|TRBJ1-2|TRBV29-1
TGCAGCGTTGAAAACTTCAAATCGGGCTACACCTTC
CSVENFKSGYTF
>many|.|TRBJ1-3|TRBV7-2
TGTGCCAGCAAACCCACGAGCTCTGGAAACACCATATATTTT
CASKPTSSGNTIYF
>.|TRBD1|TRBJ2-7|TRBV6-5
TGTGCCAGCCTCGGGACAGGAGTCTACGAGCAGTACTTC
CASLGTGVYEQYF
>.|TRBD1|TRBJ2-3|TRBV5-5
TGTGCCAGCAGCCCGTATACCGGGACAGGGTACCCCGGTGCGCAGTATTTT
CASSPYTGTGYPGAQYF
>few|.|TRBJ1-2|TRBV21-1
TGTGCCAACACCATGACTCCCGTTTTCGGCTATGGCTACACCTTC
CANTMTPVFGYGYTF
>.|TRBD2|TRBJ2-7|TRBV18
TGTGCCAGCTCACTTTCGGGGGGTCCCTCCTACGAGCAGTACTTC
CASSLSGGPSYEQYF
>.|TRBD1|TRBJ1-4|TRBV6-5
TGTGCCAGCAGTAAGACAGGGGCGAGCAATGAAAAACTGTTTTTT
CASSKTGASNEKLFF
>.|.|TRBJ2-7|TRBV7-2
TGTGCCAGCAGCTTGGCCGGGGGACCTTCCTACGAGCAGTACTTC
CASSLAGGPSYEQYF
>.|TRBD2|TRBJ2-1|TRBV13
TGTGCCAGCAGCCTGGGCGGCGGGGGGTTCTACAATGAGCAGTTCTTC
CASSLGGGGFYNEQFF
>.|TRBD1|TRBJ1-1|TRBV4-3
TGCGCCAGCAGCCAGAACAGGGGGGAGAAAGCTTTCTTT
CASSQNRGEKAFF
>.|.|TRBJ2-2|TRBV19
TGTGCCAGTAGTCGTTCCGGTACGAACACCGGGGAGCTGTTTTTT
CASSRSGTNTGELFF